The source of this T cell receptor beta chain is a study of blood T cells in healthy people across ages. General study points: The study regarded diversity estimates from one million T cells as underestimates.

The V end was cut by 5 bases, the J end by 0 bases, with 19 bases between. Germline CDR1 MNHEY, CDR2 SMNVEV (reference sequence). The CDR3 consists of 17 residues. It was with a sample-barcoded 5' primer and a J-beta primer mix that a second PCR of roughly 7 to 12 cycles was run. TCRdb passed the 5' RACE reads through MiXCR, listing each CDR3 protein once. The sample carries approximately 810,000 distinct CDR3 sequences, around 26% recorded once. Approximately 9.7 milliliters was the volume of peripheral blood drawn from each donor. This clonotype was seen a few times. Its antigen is not known. This sequence was found in a woman at least 80 years old in good health. The sample taken for sequencing was blood. The chain uses TRBV27 and TRBJ1-1, with a tentative D call TRBD1 (5 bases). The CDR3 DNA reads TGTGCCAGCAGTCTCGCCGGCCCGGGGCGAGTGAACACTGAAGCTTTCTTT. This codes for CASSLAGPGRVNTEAFF.